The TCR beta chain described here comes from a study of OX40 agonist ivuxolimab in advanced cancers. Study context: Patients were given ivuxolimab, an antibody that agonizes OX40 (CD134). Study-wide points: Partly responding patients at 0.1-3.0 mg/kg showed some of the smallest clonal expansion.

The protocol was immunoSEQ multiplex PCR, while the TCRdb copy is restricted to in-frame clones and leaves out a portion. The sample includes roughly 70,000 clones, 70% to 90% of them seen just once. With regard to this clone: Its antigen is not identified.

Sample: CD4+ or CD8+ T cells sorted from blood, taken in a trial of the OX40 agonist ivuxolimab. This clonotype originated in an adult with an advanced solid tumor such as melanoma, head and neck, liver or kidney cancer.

The DNA for the CDR3 is TGCGCCAGCGGACCCCAGTACAACTCCTACAATGAGCAGTTCTTC. Protein sequence: CASGPQYNSYNEQFF. The chain links TRBV5-1 to TRBJ2-1; D remains unclear. CDR1 is SGHRS and CDR2 is YFSETQ in the germline V gene. The CDR3 runs 15 residues. Deletions cut 7 bases from V and 0 bases from J, with 14 bases between.